Below, one T cell receptor (beta chain) is given with its context. Its antigen is still unknown. As for time point: pretreatment peripheral blood. The sample is drawn from a study of PD-L1 blockade in urothelial cancer. Study information: Blood analyses occurred 3 weeks (second dose) and 6 weeks post treatment start. Findings and limits, study-wide: Pretreatment TCR clonality in blood under the median foretold superior survival.

V trimming: 0 bases; J trimming: 4 bases; junction bases outside the gene matches: 4. This CDR3 spans 16 amino acids. Germline V gene sequence: CDR1 MGHRA, CDR2 YSYEKL. The method was immunoSEQ multiplex PCR; TCRdb's version includes in-frame clones alone and lacks a portion of them. The sample lists tens of thousands of clones, roughly 89% occurring once. The TCR comes from a woman aged 55-75 years with urothelial cancer. This specimen consisted of PBMCs, obtained around atezolizumab (anti-PD-L1) treatment. V gene TRBV4-1 combines with J gene TRBJ2-7, with 12 bases lining up with TRBD2. The CDR3 DNA reads as TGCGCCAGCAGCCAAGAAGTGACTAGCGGGAGTTACGAGCAGTACTTC. Residues: CASSQEVTSGSYEQYF.